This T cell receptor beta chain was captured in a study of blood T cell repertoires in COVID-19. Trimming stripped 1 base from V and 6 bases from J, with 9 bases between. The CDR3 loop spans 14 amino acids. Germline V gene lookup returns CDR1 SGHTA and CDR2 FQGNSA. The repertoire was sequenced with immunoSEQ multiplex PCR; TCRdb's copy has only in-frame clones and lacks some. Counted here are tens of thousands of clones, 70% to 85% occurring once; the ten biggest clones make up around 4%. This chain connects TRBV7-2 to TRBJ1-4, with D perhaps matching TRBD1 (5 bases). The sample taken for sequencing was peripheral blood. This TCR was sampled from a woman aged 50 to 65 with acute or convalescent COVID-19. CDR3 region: CASSLGGGDEKLFF. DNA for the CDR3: TGTGCCAGCAGCTTAGGTGGGGGGGATGAAAAACTGTTTTTT.